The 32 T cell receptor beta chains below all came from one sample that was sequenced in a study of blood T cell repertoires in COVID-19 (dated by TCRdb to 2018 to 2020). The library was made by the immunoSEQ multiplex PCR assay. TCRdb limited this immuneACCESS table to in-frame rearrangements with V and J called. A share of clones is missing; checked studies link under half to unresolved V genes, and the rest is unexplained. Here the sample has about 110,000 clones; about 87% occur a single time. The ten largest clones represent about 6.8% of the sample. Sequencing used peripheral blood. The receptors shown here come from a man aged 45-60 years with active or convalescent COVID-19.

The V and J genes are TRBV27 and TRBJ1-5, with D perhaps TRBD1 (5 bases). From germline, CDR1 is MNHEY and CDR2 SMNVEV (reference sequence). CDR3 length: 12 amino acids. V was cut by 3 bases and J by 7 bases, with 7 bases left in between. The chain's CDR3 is CASSFAGQPQHF. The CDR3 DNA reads TGTGCCAGCAGTTTCGCAGGGCAGCCCCAGCATTTT.

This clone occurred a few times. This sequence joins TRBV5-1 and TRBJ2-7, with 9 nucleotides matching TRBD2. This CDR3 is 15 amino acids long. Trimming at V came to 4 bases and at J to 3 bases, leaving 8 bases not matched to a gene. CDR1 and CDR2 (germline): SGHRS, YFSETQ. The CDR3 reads CASSPSSGSNYEQYF. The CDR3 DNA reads TGCGCCAGCAGCCCAAGTAGCGGGAGTAACTACGAGCAGTACTTC.

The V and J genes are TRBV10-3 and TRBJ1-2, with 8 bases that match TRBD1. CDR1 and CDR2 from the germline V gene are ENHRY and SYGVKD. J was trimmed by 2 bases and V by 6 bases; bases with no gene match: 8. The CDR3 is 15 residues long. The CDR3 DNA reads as TGTGCCATCAGGGGAGACAGGGGTCGAAACTATGGCTACACCTTC. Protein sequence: CAIRGDRGRNYGYTF.

CDR3 sequence reads: CASSQENRGIRRRNTEAFF. CDR3 nucleotide sequence: TGCGCCAGCAGCCAAGAGAACAGGGGCATTCGTAGGCGGAACACTGAAGCTTTCTTT. This chain uses TRBV4-3 with TRBJ1-1, with 7 bases lining up with TRBD1. This CDR3 has 19 amino acids. V lost 0 bases and J lost 1; bases outside the gene matches: 14. Per germline, CDR1 LGHNA and CDR2 YSLEER.

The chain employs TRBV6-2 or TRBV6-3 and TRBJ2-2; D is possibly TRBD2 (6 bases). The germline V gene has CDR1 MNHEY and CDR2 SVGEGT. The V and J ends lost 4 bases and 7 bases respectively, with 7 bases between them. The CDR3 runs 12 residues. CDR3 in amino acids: CASSWRVGELFF. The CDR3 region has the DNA TGTGCCAGCAGTTGGAGGGTCGGGGAGCTGTTTTTT.

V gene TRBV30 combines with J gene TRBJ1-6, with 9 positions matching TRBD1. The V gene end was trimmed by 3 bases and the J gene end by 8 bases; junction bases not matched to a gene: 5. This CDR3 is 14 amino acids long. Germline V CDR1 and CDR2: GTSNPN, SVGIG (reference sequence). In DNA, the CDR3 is TGTGCCTGGAGATACAGGGGGCGTGATTCACCCCTCCACTTT. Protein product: CAWRYRGRDSPLHF. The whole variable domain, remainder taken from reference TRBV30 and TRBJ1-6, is SQTIHQWPATLVQPVGSPLSLECTVEGTSNPNLYWYRQAAGRGLQLLFYSVGIGQISSEVPQNLSASRPQDRQFILSSKKLLLSDSGFYLCAWRYRGRDSPLHFGNGTRLTVT.

Here the CDR3 reads CASSKLRDDYEQYF. Written as DNA, the CDR3 is TGTGCCAGTAGTAAGTTGCGGGACGACTACGAGCAGTACTTC. The V call is TRBV19, the J call TRBJ2-7, with a weak D call TRBD2 (6 bases). Germline V CDR1 and CDR2: LNHDA, SQIVND (reference sequence). This CDR3 comprises 14 residues. V gave up 4 bases and J gave up 3 bases, with 13 bases separating them.

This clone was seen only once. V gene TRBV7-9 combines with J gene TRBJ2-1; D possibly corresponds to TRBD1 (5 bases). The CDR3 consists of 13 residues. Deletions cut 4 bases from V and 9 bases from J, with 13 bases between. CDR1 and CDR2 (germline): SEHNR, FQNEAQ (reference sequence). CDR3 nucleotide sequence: TGTGCCAGCAGCTCCCAGGGTAATAGTGAGCAGTTCTTC. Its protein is CASSSQGNSEQFF.

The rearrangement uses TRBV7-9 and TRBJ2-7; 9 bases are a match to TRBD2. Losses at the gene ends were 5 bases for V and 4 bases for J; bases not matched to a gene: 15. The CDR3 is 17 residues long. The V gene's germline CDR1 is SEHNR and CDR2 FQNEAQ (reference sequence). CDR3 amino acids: CASSPRFGLAGVYEQYF. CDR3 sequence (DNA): TGTGCCAGCAGCCCCCGTTTTGGTTTAGCGGGAGTGTACGAGCAGTACTTC.

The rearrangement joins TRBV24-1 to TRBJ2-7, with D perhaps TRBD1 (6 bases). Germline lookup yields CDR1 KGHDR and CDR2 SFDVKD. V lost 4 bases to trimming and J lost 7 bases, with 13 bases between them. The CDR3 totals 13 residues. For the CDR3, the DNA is TGTGCCACCAGTGACACCAGGGGTCGAGAGCAGTACTTC. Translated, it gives CATSDTRGREQYF.

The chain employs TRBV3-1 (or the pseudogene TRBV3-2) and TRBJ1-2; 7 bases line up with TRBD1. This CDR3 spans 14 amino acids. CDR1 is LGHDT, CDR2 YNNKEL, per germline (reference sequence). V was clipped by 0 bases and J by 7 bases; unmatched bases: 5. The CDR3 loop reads CASSQDDREVGYTF. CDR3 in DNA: TGTGCCAGCAGCCAAGATGACAGGGAAGTTGGCTACACCTTC.

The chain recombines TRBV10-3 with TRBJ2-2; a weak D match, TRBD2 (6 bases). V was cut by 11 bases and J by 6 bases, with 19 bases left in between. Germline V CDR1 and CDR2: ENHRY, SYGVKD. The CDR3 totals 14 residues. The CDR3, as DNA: TGTGCCTCCACCGGCGGGAATCAAGCCGGGGAGCTGTTTTTT. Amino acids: CASTGGNQAGELFF.

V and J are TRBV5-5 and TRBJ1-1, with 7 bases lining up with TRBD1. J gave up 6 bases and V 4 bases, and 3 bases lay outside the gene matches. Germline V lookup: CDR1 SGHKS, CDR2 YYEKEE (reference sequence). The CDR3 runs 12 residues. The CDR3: CASSQGGAEAFF. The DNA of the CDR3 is TGTGCCAGCAGCCAGGGGGGCGCTGAAGCTTTCTTT.

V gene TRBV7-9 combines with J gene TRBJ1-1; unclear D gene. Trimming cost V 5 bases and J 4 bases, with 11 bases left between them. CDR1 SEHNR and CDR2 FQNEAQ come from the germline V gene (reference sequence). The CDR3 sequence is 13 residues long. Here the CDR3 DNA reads TGTGCCAGCAGCCTAGATAGCCGCACTGAAGCTTTCTTT. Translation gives CASSLDSRTEAFF.

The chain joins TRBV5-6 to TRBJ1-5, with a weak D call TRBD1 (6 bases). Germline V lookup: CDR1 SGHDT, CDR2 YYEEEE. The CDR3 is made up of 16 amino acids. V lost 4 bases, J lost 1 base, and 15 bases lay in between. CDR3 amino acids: CASSEQGWGSNQPQHF. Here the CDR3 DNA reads TGTGCCAGCAGCGAACAGGGATGGGGAAGCAATCAGCCCCAGCATTTT.

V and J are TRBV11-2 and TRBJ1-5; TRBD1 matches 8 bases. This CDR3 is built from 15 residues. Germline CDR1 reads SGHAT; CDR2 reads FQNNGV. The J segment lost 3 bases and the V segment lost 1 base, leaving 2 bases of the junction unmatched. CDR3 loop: CASSLGGQVNQPQHF. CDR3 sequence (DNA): TGTGCCAGCAGCTTAGGGGGACAGGTCAATCAGCCCCAGCATTTT.

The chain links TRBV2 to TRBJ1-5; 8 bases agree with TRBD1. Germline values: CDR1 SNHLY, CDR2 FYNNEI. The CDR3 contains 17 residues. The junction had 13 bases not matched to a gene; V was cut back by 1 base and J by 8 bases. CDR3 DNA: TGTGCCAGCAGTGAAGGAGAATGGACAGGGAGGTCGGAGCCCCAGCATTTT. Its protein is CASSEGEWTGRSEPQHF.

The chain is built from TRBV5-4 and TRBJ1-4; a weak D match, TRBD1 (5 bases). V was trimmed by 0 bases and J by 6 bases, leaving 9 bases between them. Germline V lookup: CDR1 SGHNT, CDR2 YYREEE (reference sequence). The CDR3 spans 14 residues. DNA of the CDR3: TGTGCCAGCAGCTTGGATTTAGGGGATGAAAAACTGTTTTTT. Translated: CASSLDLGDEKLFF.

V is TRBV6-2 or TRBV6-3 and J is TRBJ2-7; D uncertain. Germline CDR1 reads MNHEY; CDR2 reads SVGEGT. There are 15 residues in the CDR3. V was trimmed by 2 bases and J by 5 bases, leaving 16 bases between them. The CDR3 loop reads CASSYEARSAHEQYF. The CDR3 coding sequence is TGTGCCAGCAGTTACGAAGCTAGGTCTGCTCACGAGCAGTACTTC.

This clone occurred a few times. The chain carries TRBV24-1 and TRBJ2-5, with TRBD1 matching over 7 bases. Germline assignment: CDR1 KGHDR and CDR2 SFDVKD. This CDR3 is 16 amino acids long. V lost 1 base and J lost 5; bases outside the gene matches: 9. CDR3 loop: CATSDFSQTGSETQYF. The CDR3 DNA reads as TGTGCCACCAGTGATTTTAGTCAGACAGGGTCGGAGACCCAGTACTTC.

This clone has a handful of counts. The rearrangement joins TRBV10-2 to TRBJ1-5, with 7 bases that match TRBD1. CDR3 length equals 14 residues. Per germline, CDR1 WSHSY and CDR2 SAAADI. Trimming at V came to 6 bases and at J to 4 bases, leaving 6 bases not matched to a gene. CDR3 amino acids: CASSSGGRNQPQHF. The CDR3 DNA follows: TGCGCCAGCAGCTCAGGGGGTCGGAATCAGCCCCAGCATTTT.

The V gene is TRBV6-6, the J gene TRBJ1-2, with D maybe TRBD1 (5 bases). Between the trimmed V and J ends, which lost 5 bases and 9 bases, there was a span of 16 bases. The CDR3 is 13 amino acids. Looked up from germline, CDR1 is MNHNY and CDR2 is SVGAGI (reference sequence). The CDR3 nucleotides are TGTGCCAGCAGTCCCACAGGTGGCCTCAGCTACACCTTC. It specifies CASSPTGGLSYTF.

The CDR3 bases are TGTGCCAGCAGCTTAGTGCGACTATCAGCGAACTTTGGGGCCAACGTCCTGACTTTC. Protein: CASSLVRLSANFGANVLTF. The chain carries TRBV7-2 and TRBJ2-6; D is perhaps TRBD2 (5 bases). V gave up 1 base and J gave up 3 bases, with 19 bases separating them. The CDR3 consists of 19 residues. Germline loops: CDR1 SGHTA, CDR2 FQGNSA.

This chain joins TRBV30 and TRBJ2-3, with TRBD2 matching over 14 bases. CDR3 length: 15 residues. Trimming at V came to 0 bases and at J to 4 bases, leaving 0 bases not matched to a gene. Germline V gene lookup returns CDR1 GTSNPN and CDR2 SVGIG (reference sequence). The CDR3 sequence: CAWSVGLAGADTQYF. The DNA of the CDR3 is TGTGCCTGGAGTGTGGGACTAGCGGGAGCAGATACGCAGTATTTT.

CDR3 protein: CASSQGRGYEQFF. The CDR3 nucleotides are TGCGCCAGCAGTCAGGGCCGGGGGTATGAGCAGTTCTTC. The gene calls are TRBV10-1 and TRBJ2-1; tentative D call: TRBD2 (6 bases). Deletions cut 5 bases from V and 8 bases from J, with 13 bases between. Germline lookup yields CDR1 WNHNN and CDR2 SYGVQD (reference sequence). The CDR3 is 13 amino acids.

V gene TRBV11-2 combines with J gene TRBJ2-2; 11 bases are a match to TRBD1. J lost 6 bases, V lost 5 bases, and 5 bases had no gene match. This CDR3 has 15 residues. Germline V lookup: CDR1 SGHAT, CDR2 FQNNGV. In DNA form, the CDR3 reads TGTGCCAGCAGCCCGGACAGGGGGCGAGCCGGGGAGCTGTTTTTT. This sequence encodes CASSPDRGRAGELFF.

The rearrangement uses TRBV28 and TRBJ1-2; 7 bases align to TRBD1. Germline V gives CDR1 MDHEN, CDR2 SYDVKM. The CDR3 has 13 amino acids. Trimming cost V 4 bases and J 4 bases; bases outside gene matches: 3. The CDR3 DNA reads TGTGCCAGCAGTTATGAGGGGGCCTATGGCTACACCTTC. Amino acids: CASSYEGAYGYTF.

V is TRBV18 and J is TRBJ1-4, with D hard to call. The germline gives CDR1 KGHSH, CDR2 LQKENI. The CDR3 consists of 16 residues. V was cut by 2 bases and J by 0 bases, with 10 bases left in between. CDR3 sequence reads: CASSPVITATNEKLFF. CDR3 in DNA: TGTGCCAGCTCACCAGTCATCACTGCAACTAATGAAAAACTGTTTTTT.

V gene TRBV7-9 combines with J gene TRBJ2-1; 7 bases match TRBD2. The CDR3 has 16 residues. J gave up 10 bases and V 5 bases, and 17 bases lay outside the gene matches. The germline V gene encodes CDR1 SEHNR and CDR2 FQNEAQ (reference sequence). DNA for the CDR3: TGTGCCAGCAGCCACCCCCGGGACTACCGTACCCCCGAGCAGTTCTTC. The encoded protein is CASSHPRDYRTPEQFF.

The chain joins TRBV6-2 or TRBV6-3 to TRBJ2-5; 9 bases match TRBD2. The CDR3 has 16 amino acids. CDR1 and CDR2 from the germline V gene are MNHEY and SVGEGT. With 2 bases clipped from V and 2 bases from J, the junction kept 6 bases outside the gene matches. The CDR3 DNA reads TGTGCCAGCAGTTACGTTAGCGGGAGCGAGCAAGAGACCCAGTACTTC. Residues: CASSYVSGSEQETQYF.

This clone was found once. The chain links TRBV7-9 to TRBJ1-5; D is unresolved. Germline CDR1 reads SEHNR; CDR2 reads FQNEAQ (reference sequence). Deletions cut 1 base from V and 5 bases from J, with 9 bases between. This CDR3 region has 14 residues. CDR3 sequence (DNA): TGTGCCAGCAGCTTAGGGAGTGACGATCAGCCCCAGCATTTT. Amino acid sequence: CASSLGSDDQPQHF.

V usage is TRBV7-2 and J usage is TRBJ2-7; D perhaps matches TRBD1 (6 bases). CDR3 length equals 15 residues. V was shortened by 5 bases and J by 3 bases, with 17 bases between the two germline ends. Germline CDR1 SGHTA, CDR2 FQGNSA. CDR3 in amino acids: CASSPVGTPHYEQYF. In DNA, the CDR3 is TGTGCCAGCAGCCCAGTCGGGACACCTCACTACGAGCAGTACTTC. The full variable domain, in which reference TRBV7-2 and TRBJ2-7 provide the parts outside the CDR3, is GAGVSQSPSNKVTEKGKDVELRCDPISGHTALYWYRQSLGQGLEFLIYFQGNSAPDKSGLPSDRFSAERTGGSVSTLTIQRTQQEDSAVYLCASSPVGTPHYEQYFGPGTRLTVT.